This TCR beta chain was identified during a study of T cell responses to AZD1222 COVID-19 vaccine. Study-wide findings and caveats: The number of AZD1222 recipients seropositive at baseline was only 5 to 7. The donor group comprised mostly white British people and more females; the analysis possibly underestimated clonal diversity. Repertoire collection took place solely once the T cell response had peaked.

This CDR3 region has 14 residues. The ends were cut back, 6 bases at V and 0 bases at J, with 11 bases in the middle. CDR1 MNHEY and CDR2 SVGAGI come from the germline V gene. A remark on this clone: The antigen remains unidentified.

The assay was immunoSEQ multiplex PCR, and TCRdb's table has in-frame clones only and misses some. Altogether under 150,000 clones are present, roughly 90% being singletons, with the ten largest covering about 1.1%. Sample: peripheral blood, taken on day 0 of AZD1222 vaccination. This clonotype was sampled from an adult in good health. The chain is built from TRBV6-5 and TRBJ1-1; D remains ambiguous. As DNA, the CDR3 is TGTGCCAGCAGACGGTCGGCAATGAACACTGAAGCTTTCTTT. Translation: CASRRSAMNTEAFF.